This T cell receptor (beta chain) derives from a study of T cell changes during pregnancy in multiple sclerosis. This clone came up once. Some clones are missing from TCRdb's copy, which holds only in-frame ones; the method was immunoSEQ multiplex PCR. This sample has tens of thousands of clones, with 90% to 95% found just once. V dropped 2 bases and J dropped 6 bases, with 11 bases sitting between them. Germline V gene lookup returns CDR1 SNHLY and CDR2 FYNNEI. The CDR3 sequence is 14 residues long. The sequencing used peripheral blood, collected in the first trimester of pregnancy. The chain employs TRBV2 and TRBJ1-5; D might be TRBD1 (5 bases). The receptor was isolated from a female donor with multiple sclerosis, enrolled in a pregnancy study. CDR3 region: CASSERDRGQPQHF. The CDR3 DNA reads as TGTGCCAGCAGTGAACGTGACAGAGGTCAGCCCCAGCATTTT.